This TCR beta chain was sequenced in a study of blood T cell repertoires in COVID-19. Study-level background: Acute and convalescent COVID-19 samples came from the United States, Italy and Spain. PBMCs, B-cell-depleted T cells, or T cells were the source of the cDNA or gDNA that made up the material.

As originally analysed: Quantification of nucleated cells was approximated via reference gene primer amplification. Libraries were prepared by immunoSEQ multiplex PCR; TCRdb keeps only in-frame clonotypes and omits some of them. V, J and clone size reflect that table, while D and trimming were determined from the DNA. This sample carries about 260,000 clones, 83% of them seen once, and the ten largest clones take over 8.5%. This CDR3 comprises 13 residues. Trimming cost V 6 bases and J 0 bases, with 8 bases left between them. CDR1 is MNHEY, CDR2 SMNVEV, per germline (reference sequence). This chain links TRBV27 with TRBJ1-1; D not resolved. Sample: peripheral blood. The source is a woman aged 50 to 60 who had recovered from COVID-19. The CDR3 region has the DNA TGTGCCAGCAGCGCCTATATGAACACTGAAGCTTTCTTT. Translation gives CASSAYMNTEAFF.